This is a list of T cell receptor beta chains from one sample in a study of T cell responses to AZD1222 COVID-19 vaccine. Libraries were prepared by immunoSEQ multiplex PCR; TCRdb keeps only in-frame clonotypes and omits some of them. The sample contains under 85,000 clones, about 85% of which appear only once. The material sequenced was peripheral blood, taken on day 0 of AZD1222 vaccination. These receptors came from an adult in good health. The CDR3 runs from the conserved cysteine through the conserved F or W. Each record gives: CDR3 length, V gene, J gene, D gene, CDR3 protein. The D gene is left open where the match is weak.

len: 16
v_gene: TRBV6-2/TRBV6-3
j_gene: TRBJ2-5
d_gene: NA
CDR3aa: CASSLQGPITGETQYF

len: 16
v_gene: TRBV5-1
j_gene: TRBJ2-1
d_gene: NA
CDR3aa: CASSRLSGGSYNEQFF

len: 12
v_gene: TRBV28
j_gene: TRBJ2-3
d_gene: NA
CDR3aa: CASSSSLDTQYF

len: 21
v_gene: TRBV10-1
j_gene: TRBJ1-6
d_gene: NA
CDR3aa: CASRCQKPKCALIIPHSPLHF

len: 13
v_gene: TRBV19
j_gene: TRBJ1-4
d_gene: NA
CDR3aa: CASSKATNEKLFF

len: 14
v_gene: TRBV2
j_gene: TRBJ1-3
d_gene: NA
CDR3aa: CASIAIRAGNTIYF

len: 17
v_gene: TRBV5-5
j_gene: TRBJ1-4
d_gene: NA
CDR3aa: CASSPGQQGGGFEKLFF

len: 15
v_gene: TRBV3-1/TRBV3-2
j_gene: TRBJ1-5
d_gene: NA
CDR3aa: CASSAHVGASQPQHF

len: 14
v_gene: TRBV28
j_gene: TRBJ2-3
d_gene: NA
CDR3aa: CASSSGRTTDTQYF

len: 11
v_gene: TRBV29-1
j_gene: TRBJ2-3
d_gene: TRBD1
CDR3aa: CSAEQGNTQYF

len: 16
v_gene: TRBV2
j_gene: TRBJ2-3
d_gene: NA
CDR3aa: CASSSAGRPDTDTQYF

len: 14
v_gene: TRBV5-4
j_gene: TRBJ2-7
d_gene: NA
CDR3aa: CASRPDTYSYEQYF

len: 17
v_gene: TRBV4-3
j_gene: TRBJ1-4
d_gene: NA
CDR3aa: CASSRQAFGVGNEKLFF

len: 16
v_gene: TRBV4-1
j_gene: TRBJ2-3
d_gene: TRBD1
CDR3aa: CASSQDQGQGTDTQYF

len: 16
v_gene: TRBV19
j_gene: TRBJ1-5
d_gene: NA
CDR3aa: CASSIGGRDSNQPQHF

len: 15
v_gene: TRBV7-6
j_gene: TRBJ2-5
d_gene: NA
CDR3aa: CASSFRDTTQETQYF

len: 15
v_gene: TRBV18
j_gene: TRBJ1-2
d_gene: NA
CDR3aa: CASSPPSLDNHGYTF

len: 13
v_gene: TRBV12-3/TRBV12-4
j_gene: TRBJ2-5
d_gene: NA
CDR3aa: CASSTPAKETQYF

len: 15
v_gene: TRBV19
j_gene: TRBJ1-5
d_gene: TRBD1
CDR3aa: CASSTGTGGNQPQHF

len: 15
v_gene: TRBV24-1
j_gene: TRBJ2-1
d_gene: TRBD1
CDR3aa: CATSDHLGTANEQFF

len: 12
v_gene: TRBV29-1
j_gene: TRBJ1-1
d_gene: NA
CDR3aa: CSAWARVTEAFF

len: 15
v_gene: TRBV6-5
j_gene: TRBJ2-3
d_gene: NA
CDR3aa: CASSPRGTFTDTQYF

len: 13
v_gene: TRBV5-1
j_gene: TRBJ1-3
d_gene: NA
CDR3aa: CASSWEEGATIYF

len: 12
v_gene: TRBV12-3/TRBV12-4
j_gene: TRBJ2-1
d_gene: NA
CDR3aa: CASSPRGRILFF

len: 13
v_gene: TRBV4-3
j_gene: TRBJ2-1
d_gene: NA
CDR3aa: CASSPYRDFPQFF

len: 13
v_gene: TRBV4-1
j_gene: TRBJ1-1
d_gene: NA
CDR3aa: CASSQDRGGGAFF

len: 12
v_gene: TRBV10-3
j_gene: TRBJ2-5
d_gene: TRBD1
CDR3aa: CATGQGEETQYF

len: 15
v_gene: TRBV6-2/TRBV6-3
j_gene: TRBJ2-7
d_gene: NA
CDR3aa: CASSLLLRWSYEQYF

len: 13
v_gene: TRBV7-6
j_gene: TRBJ1-6
d_gene: NA
CDR3aa: CASSLSPNSPLHF

len: 15
v_gene: TRBV28
j_gene: TRBJ1-4
d_gene: TRBD1
CDR3aa: CASRPRQGASEKLFF